This TCR beta chain was sequenced in a study of tumor-infiltrating lymphocytes in primary liver carcinoma (dated by TCRdb to about 2017). Context from the whole study: Surgical resection was performed in China between November 2015 and early 2016 on about five patients with histopathologically diagnosed primary liver carcinoma. The five patients, three men and two women aged 30 to 69 years, had hepatocellular carcinoma (four) or combined HCC and intrahepatic cholangiocarcinoma (one). Tumors of the five patients were stage T1-T3 N0M0 with maximum diameters of roughly 4.2 to 10 cm. Each sample produced roughly 3.5 to 7.5 million productive TCRbeta reads, and read depth showed no significant difference between tissue types. The study combined TCRbeta repertoire sequencing, expression microarrays and whole-exome sequencing across five regions of each liver tumor, with adjacent normal tissue and blood. A total of approximately 35 specimens from 5 patients underwent TCRbeta repertoire sequencing, comprising 25 or so tumor regions, 5 adjacent noncancerous liver tissues and 5 peripheral blood samples. Reproducibility between technical replicate repertoires was high, with correlation coefficients above 0.98 and mean shared-clone rates approximately 0.9. Broader findings and caveats from the paper: Since the samples were bulk and unsorted, there was no way to compare CD4+ and CD8+ T cell repertoires. Repertoire overlap was found to be higher between tumor regions (mean around 35%) than between tumor-adjacent (roughly 17%) or tumor-blood (around 15%) pairs, consistent with antigen-driven expansion. Only 4 or 5 patients were included in the study, and the authors note that the findings should be validated in a larger study. A significantly larger repertoire fraction was made up by the top 250 clones in tumors than in blood (p = 0.039). Only the TCR beta chain was sequenced, which likely underestimates true repertoire diversity because unpaired alpha chains were not captured.

A constant-region primer and ProtoScript II reverse transcriptase were used to reverse-transcribe TCRbeta-specific cDNA from around 540 ng total RNA. Three nested multiplex PCR rounds, following a slightly modified ARM-PCR procedure, were used to build the TCRbeta libraries. Multiplex TRBV1-TRBV30 forward primers and a Cbeta reverse primer were used in the first two PCR rounds, each of which was run for roughly 10 cycles. Sample barcodes and Illumina adapters were added in a final 25-cycle PCR using Deep VentR polymerase. Before sequencing, amplicons between 200 and 500 bp were purified from gel using a QIAquick gel extraction kit. TCRbeta amplicons were sequenced on an Illumina HiSeq 2500 with 250-bp paired-end reads. On the authors' methods: To recover full CDR3 sequences, reads were quality-trimmed using Trimmomatic v0.33 and paired reads were then merged using FLASH v1.2.11. V, D and J germline segments were assigned to the rearranged TCRbeta sequences using MiGEC v1.2.1b. Clonotype statistics and Shannon-Wiener diversity indices were computed with VDJtools v1.0.0. Except for diversity analysis, only the 250 most abundant clonotypes of each sample were used in subsequent analyses to reduce sampling bias. The raw public data were reprocessed by TCRdb itself: fastp quality trimming at Q25, MiXCR clonotype calling, in-frame beta chains only. All rows with the same CDR3 protein become a single entry with the most common DNA and genes. The V and J calls were not made by the authors but by TCRdb's processing. This sample is represented by approximately 330,000 distinct CDR3 sequences; approximately 65% of them were singletons. The ten largest clones take up about 6.5% of the sample.

V is trimmed back by 2 bases and J by 4 bases, and the junction contains 5 bases that no gene match accounts for. From its cysteine to its phenylalanine, the CDR3 spans 16 amino acids. Just CDR3 DNA is preserved here, 48 bases in frame from base 1. Looking up the germline V gene yields CDR1 MNHEY and CDR2 SVGEGT. As for this clonotype: Its specific antigen is unknown. No quality values exist for individual bases; no much larger clone is one base distant.

TRIzol reagent was used to extract blood RNA from unsorted whole blood, while the DNeasy Blood & Tissue kit provided the germline DNA. Chronic HBV infection was present in the patients, and the patients were treatment-naive at sampling. Before surgery, about 4 milliliters of peripheral blood were collected into K2EDTA tubes. The sequence was collected from a man aged 40-50 years with primary liver carcinoma and hepatitis B virus infection. The specimen sequenced was peripheral blood. This chain is built from TRBV6-2 or TRBV6-3 and TRBJ1-6, and TRBD1 aligns with 7 junction nucleotides. The nucleotide sequence reads TGTGCCAGCAGTTACAACAGGGGCTTATATAATTCACCCCTCCACTTT. Its product reads: CASSYNRGLYNSPLHF.